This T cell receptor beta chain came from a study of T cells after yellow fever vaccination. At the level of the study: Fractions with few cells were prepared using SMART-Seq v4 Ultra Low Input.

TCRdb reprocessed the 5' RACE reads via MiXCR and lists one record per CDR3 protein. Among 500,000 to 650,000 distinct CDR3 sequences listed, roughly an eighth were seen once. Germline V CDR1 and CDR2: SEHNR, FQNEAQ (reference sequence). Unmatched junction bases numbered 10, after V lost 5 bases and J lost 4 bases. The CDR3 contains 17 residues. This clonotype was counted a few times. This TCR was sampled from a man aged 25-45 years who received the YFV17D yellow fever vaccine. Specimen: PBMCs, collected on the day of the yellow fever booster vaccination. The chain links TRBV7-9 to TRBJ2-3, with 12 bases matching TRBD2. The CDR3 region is CASSRFRTSGVADTQYF. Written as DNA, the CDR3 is TGTGCCAGCAGCCGCTTTCGGACTAGCGGGGTAGCAGATACGCAGTATTTT. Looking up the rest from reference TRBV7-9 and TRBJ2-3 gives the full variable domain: DTGVSQNPRHKITKRGQNVTFRCDPISEHNRLYWYRQTLGQGPEFLTYFQNEAQLEKSRLLSDRFSAERPKGSFSTLEIQRTEQGDSAMYLCASSRFRTSGVADTQYFGPGTRLTVL.